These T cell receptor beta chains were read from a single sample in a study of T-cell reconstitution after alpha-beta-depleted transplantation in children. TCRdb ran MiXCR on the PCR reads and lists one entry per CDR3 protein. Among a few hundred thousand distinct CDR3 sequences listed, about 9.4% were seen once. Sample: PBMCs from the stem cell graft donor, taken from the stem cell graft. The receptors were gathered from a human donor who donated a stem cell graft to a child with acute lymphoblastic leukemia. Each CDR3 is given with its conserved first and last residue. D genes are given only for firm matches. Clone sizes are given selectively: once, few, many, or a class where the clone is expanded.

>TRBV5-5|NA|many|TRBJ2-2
TGTGCCAGCAGCTTAAGCGTGAACACCGGGGAGCTGTTTTTT
CASSLSVNTGELFF
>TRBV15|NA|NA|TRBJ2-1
TGTGCCACCAGCAGAGATATCAATGAGCAGTTCTTC
CATSRDINEQFF
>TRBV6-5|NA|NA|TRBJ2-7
TGTGCCAGCAGTTACTCGACCGGTGGCGACGAGCAGTACTTC
CASSYSTGGDEQYF
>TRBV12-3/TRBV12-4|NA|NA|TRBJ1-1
TGTGCCAGCAGTTTATTGTTCGGCCCGATGAACACTGAAGCTTTCTTT
CASSLLFGPMNTEAFF
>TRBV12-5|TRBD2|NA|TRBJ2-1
TGTGCTAGTGGTTCTAGCGGGAGGGCCAGTCAATACAATGAGCAGTTCTTC
CASGSSGRASQYNEQFF
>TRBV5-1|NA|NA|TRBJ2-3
TGCGCCAGCAGCTCCCCGGGGACCTACACAGATACGCAGTATTTT
CASSSPGTYTDTQYF
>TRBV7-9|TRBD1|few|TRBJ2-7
TGTGCCAGCAGCCTGACAGGGACCCACGAGCAGTACTTC
CASSLTGTHEQYF
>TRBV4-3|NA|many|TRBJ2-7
TGCGCCAGCAGCCAAGCCCTACAGGGCTACGAGCAGTACTTC
CASSQALQGYEQYF
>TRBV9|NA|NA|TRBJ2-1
TGTGCCAGCAGCGTAGCTACGGGGACGAAACTACCGGATGAGCAGTTCTTC
CASSVATGTKLPDEQFF
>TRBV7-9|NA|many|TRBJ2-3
TGTGCCAGCAGCTTAAGCTTGGGGGGACACTCCCCAGATACGCAGTATTTT
CASSLSLGGHSPDTQYF
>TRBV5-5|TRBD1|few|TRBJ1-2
TGTGCCAGCAGCCAAAGACAGGGAATTCACTATGGCTACACCTTC
CASSQRQGIHYGYTF
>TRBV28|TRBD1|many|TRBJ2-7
TGTGCCAGCAGTGACGGGACAGGGGGCGGCTACGAGCAGTACTTC
CASSDGTGGGYEQYF
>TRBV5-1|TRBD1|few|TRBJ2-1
TGCGCCAGCAGCTTTACAGGGGACAATGAGCAGTTCTTC
CASSFTGDNEQFF
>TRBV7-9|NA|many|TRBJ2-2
TGTGCCAGCAGCTTAAGGCAGAACACCGGGGAGCTGTTTTTT
CASSLRQNTGELFF
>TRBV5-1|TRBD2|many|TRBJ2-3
TGCGCCAGCAGCTTGGAGCGGGAGGCAGATACGCAGTATTTT
CASSLEREADTQYF
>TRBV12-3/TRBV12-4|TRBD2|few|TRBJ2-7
TGTGCCAGCAGTTTTATTAGCGGGAGCCTATACGAGCAGTACTTC
CASSFISGSLYEQYF